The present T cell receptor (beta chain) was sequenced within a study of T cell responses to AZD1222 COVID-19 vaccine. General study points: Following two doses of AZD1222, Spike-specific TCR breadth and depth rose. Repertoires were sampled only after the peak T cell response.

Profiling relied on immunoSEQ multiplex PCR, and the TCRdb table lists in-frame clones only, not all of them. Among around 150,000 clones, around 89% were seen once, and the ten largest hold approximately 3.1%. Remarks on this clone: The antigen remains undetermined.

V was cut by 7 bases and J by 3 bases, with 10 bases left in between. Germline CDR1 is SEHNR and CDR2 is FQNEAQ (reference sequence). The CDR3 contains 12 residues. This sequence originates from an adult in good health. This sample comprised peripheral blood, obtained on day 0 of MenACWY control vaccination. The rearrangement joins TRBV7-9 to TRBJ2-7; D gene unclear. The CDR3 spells CASTGDGYEQYF. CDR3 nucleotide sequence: TGTGCCAGCACCGGAGACGGCTACGAGCAGTACTTC.